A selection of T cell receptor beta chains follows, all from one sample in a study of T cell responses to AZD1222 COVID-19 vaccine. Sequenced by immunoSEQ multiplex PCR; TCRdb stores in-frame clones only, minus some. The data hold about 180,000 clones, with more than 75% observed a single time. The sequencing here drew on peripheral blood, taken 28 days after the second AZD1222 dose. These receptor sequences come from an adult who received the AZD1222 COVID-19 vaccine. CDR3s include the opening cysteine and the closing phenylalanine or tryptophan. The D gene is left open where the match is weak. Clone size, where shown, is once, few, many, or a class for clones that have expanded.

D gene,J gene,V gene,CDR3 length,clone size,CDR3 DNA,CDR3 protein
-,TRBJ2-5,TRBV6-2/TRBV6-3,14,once,TGTGCCAGCAGTTACCTGACCAGCGGGGAGACCCAGTACTTC,CASSYLTSGETQYF
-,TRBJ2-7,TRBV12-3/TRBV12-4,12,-,TGTGCCAGCGAAGGGGGGGGACGAGAGCAGTACTTC,CASEGGGREQYF
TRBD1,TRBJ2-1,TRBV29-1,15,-,TGCAGCGGAATCCGGGACGAACTCAGGGGGAATGAGCAGTTCTTC,CSGIRDELRGNEQFF
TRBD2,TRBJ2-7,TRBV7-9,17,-,TGTGCCAGCAGCTCACGTGCGGGAGGGCCGGGGGCCTACGAGCAGTACTTC,CASSSRAGGPGAYEQYF
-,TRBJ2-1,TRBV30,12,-,TGTGCCTGGACTCTGACAGCAAATGAGCAGTTCTTC,CAWTLTANEQFF
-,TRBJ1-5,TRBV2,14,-,TGTGCCAGCAGTGAGGGGACCGCGAATCAGCCCCAGCATTTT,CASSEGTANQPQHF
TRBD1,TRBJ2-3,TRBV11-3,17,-,TGTGCCAGCAGCTTGGGTCCTTCGGGACAGGCGCCTGGTACGCAGTATTTT,CASSLGPSGQAPGTQYF
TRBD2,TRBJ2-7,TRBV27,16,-,TGTGCCAGCAGCCTGTGGGGCGGGAGGGGGGTCTACGAGCAGTACTTC,CASSLWGGRGVYEQYF
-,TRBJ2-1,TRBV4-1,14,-,TGCGCCAGCAGCCACCAACTCGGGTACAATGAGCAGTTCTTC,CASSHQLGYNEQFF
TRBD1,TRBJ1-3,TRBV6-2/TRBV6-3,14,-,TGTGCCAGCAGTTACTCCGGGACAGGGGCCACCATATATTTT,CASSYSGTGATIYF
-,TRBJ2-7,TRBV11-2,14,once,TGTGCCAGCAGCCTGGGCGGGTCCTCCTACGAGCAGTACTTC,CASSLGGSSYEQYF
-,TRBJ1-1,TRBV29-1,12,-,TGCAGCGTTCGGGGGGGGCCGGCTGAAGCTTTCTTT,CSVRGGPAEAFF
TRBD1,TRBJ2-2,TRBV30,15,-,TGTGCCTGGAGTACCCCGGGACAGGGTCGAGGGGAGCTGTTTTTT,CAWSTPGQGRGELFF
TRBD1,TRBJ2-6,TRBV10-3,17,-,TGTGCCATCAGCGGGACAGATGGAGCCTCTGGGGCCAACGTCCTGACTTTC,CAISGTDGASGANVLTF
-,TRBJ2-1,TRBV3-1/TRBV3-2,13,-,TGTGCCAGCAGCCAAGGGGACGCAAATGAGCAGTTCTTC,CASSQGDANEQFF
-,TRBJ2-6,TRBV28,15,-,TGTGCCAGCAGTTTCTGGAGCTCTGGGGCCAACGTCCTGACTTTC,CASSFWSSGANVLTF
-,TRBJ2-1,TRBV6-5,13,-,TGTGCCAGCAGTTACGATCTCTACAATGAGCAGTTCTTC,CASSYDLYNEQFF
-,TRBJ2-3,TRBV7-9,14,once,TGTGCCAGCAGCTCAGGACTCGGCATTGATACGCAGTATTTT,CASSSGLGIDTQYF
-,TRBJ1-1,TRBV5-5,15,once,TGTGCCAGCAGCTTGGTGACGGGAGGCCAGACTGAAGCTTTCTTT,CASSLVTGGQTEAFF
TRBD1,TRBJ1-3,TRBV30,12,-,TGTGCGGGGACAGACTCTGGAAACACCATATATTTT,CAGTDSGNTIYF
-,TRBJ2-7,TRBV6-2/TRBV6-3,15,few,TGTGCCAGCAGCCCTAGGCAGGGGAGCTCCTACGAGCAGTACTTC,CASSPRQGSSYEQYF
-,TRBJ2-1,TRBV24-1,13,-,TGTGCCACCAGTGATGGGGAGAACAATGAGCAGTTCTTC,CATSDGENNEQFF
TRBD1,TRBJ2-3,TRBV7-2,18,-,TGTGCCAGCAGCTTAGGAGGGGTGGGGACAGGGAACACAGATACGCAGTATTTT,CASSLGGVGTGNTDTQYF
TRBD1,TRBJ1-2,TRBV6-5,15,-,TGTGCCAGCAGTTACTCGGCAGGGGGCGACTATGGCTACACCTTC,CASSYSAGGDYGYTF
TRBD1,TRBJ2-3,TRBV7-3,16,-,TGTGCCAGCAGCTTTACAGGGGGCGCGGGCACAGATACGCAGTATTTT,CASSFTGGAGTDTQYF
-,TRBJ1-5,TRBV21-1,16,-,TGTGCCAGCAGGAGGGAACAGGGGGGTCCCAATCAGCCCCAGCATTTT,CASRREQGGPNQPQHF
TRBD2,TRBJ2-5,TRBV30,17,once,TGTGCCTGGAGTGACCCTACTAGCGGGAGGACCCAAGAGACCCAGTACTTC,CAWSDPTSGRTQETQYF
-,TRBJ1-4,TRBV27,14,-,TGTGCCAGCAGTTACCGGGCCCCTCCTGAAAAACTGTTTTTT,CASSYRAPPEKLFF
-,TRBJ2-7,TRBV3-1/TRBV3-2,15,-,TGTGCCAGCAGACTAGAGGGCCTCTGGAACAACGAGCGGTACTTC,CASRLEGLWNNERYF
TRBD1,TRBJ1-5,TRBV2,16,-,TGTGCCAGCAGTGGAGAAAGACAGGGGAGGAATCAGCCCCAGCATTTT,CASSGERQGRNQPQHF
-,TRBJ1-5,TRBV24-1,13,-,TGTGCCACCAGTGCGCAGCCCAATCAGCCCCAGCATTTT,CATSAQPNQPQHF
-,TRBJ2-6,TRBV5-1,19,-,TGCGCCAGCAGCTCACCGGGACACCCCGCTCCCGCCGGGGCCAACGTCCTGACTTTC,CASSSPGHPAPAGANVLTF
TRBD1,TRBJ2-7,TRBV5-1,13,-,TGCGCCAGCAGCTTGGAGGGGGCGGGCGAGCAGTACTTC,CASSLEGAGEQYF
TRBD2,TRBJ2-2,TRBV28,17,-,TGTGCCAGCAGCATGGTGGGAGCGGGACCCAACACCGGGGAGCTGTTTTTT,CASSMVGAGPNTGELFF
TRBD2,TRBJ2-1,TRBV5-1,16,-,TGCGCCAGCAGCTTGGGACTAGCGGGGCCTAACAATGAGCAGTTCTTC,CASSLGLAGPNNEQFF